The present T cell receptor beta chain was sequenced within a study of technical replicates of blood from a few donors. The table lists this clone with a count of one. The table came from immunoSEQ multiplex PCR; TCRdb's copy has only in-frame clones and leaves some out. The table shows about 80,000 clones, with roughly 91% occurring only once. J lost 3 bases, V lost 0 bases, and 8 bases had no gene match. Germline values: CDR1 LGHNA, CDR2 YSLEER. The CDR3 is 18 amino acids. This chain uses TRBV4-3 with TRBJ2-3; TRBD2 agrees at 11 bases. This TCR was sampled from a human donor in good health. Sequenced material: T cells isolated from PBMCs. CDR3 protein: CASSQDVSGRGRTDTQYF. The CDR3 DNA is TGCGCCAGCAGCCAAGATGTTAGCGGGAGGGGGAGGACAGATACGCAGTATTTT.